A single sample is the source of the 26 T cell receptor beta chains below, sequenced in a study of blood T cell repertoires in COVID-19. Measured with immunoSEQ multiplex PCR; TCRdb has only the in-frame clones, and not every one. The table shows 200,000 to 300,000 clones, with 80% to 90% occurring only once. The sequenced sample consisted of PBMCs or T cells enriched from blood (not recorded which). These receptors originate from a middle-aged woman who had been exposed to COVID-19.

The rearrangement uses TRBV28 and TRBJ1-6; possible D gene TRBD1, 5 bases. The CDR3 has 15 residues. The germline gives CDR1 MDHEN, CDR2 SYDVKM. The germline V and J ends were trimmed by 1 base and 10 bases, with 14 bases remaining between them. Here the CDR3 reads CASSLSRGIGSPLHF. CDR3 DNA sequence: TGTGCCAGCAGTTTATCAAGGGGTATAGGGTCACCCCTCCACTTT. The whole variable domain, remainder taken from reference TRBV28 and TRBJ1-6, is DVKVTQSSRYLVKRTGEKVFLECVQDMDHENMFWYRQDPGLGLRLIYFSYDVKMKEKGDIPEGYSVSREKKERFSLILESASTNQTSMYLCASSLSRGIGSPLHFGNGTRLTVT.

The rearrangement links TRBV19 to TRBJ2-3, with TRBD1 identical over 7 bases. The germline gives CDR1 LNHDA, CDR2 SQIVND (reference sequence). The ends lost 6 bases at V and 1 base at J; junction bases unmatched: 4. The CDR3 is 14 amino acids. This chain's CDR3 is CASRSDRGTDTQYF. The CDR3 coding sequence is TGTGCCAGTAGGTCAGACAGGGGCACAGATACGCAGTATTTT.

The chain links TRBV4-1 to TRBJ1-2, with D perhaps TRBD1 (6 bases). The CDR3 runs to 16 residues. Deletions cut 0 bases from V and 6 bases from J, with 17 bases between. The germline V gene encodes CDR1 MGHRA and CDR2 YSYEKL. The CDR3 DNA reads TGCGCCAGCAGCCAAGACCTGTGGGGGGGGGCGGATGGCTACACCTTC. Amino acid sequence: CASSQDLWGGADGYTF.

The chain combines TRBV12-3 or TRBV12-4 with TRBJ2-2, with 7 bases lining up with TRBD1. CDR3 size: 13 residues. Trimming removed 6 bases from V and 3 bases from J; junction bases left unmatched: 1. CDR3 bases: TGTGCCAGCAGGGGACAGTACACCGGGGAGCTGTTTTTT. This gives the protein CASRGQYTGELFF.

The rearrangement links TRBV10-3 to TRBJ1-2, with D possibly being TRBD1 (5 bases). The CDR3 loop spans 15 amino acids. Germline V gene data show CDR1 as ENHRY and CDR2 as SYGVKD. V gave up 2 bases and J gave up 4 bases, with 14 bases separating them. DNA of the CDR3: TGTGCCATCAGTGAGGGGCAGGGAGGCCCCTATGGCTACACCTTC. Amino acids: CAISEGQGGPYGYTF.

The genes are TRBV7-8 and TRBJ2-5; 10 bases fit TRBD2. The CDR3 totals 17 residues. Germline assignment: CDR1 SGHVS and CDR2 FQNEAQ. V trimming: 5 bases; J trimming: 5 bases; junction bases outside the gene matches: 14. The CDR3 loop reads CASSTGGSGGSGETQYF. The CDR3 DNA is TGTGCCAGCAGCACAGGAGGTAGCGGGGGGTCTGGGGAGACCCAGTACTTC.

In DNA, the CDR3 is TGTGCCAGCAAGGACAGACCGAACACTGAAGCTTTCTTT. Its protein product is CASKDRPNTEAFF. The rearrangement uses TRBV2 and TRBJ1-1; a possible D gene is TRBD1 (6 bases). This CDR3 region has 13 residues. Trimming took off 7 bases at V and 1 base at J, with 10 bases between the two ends. Germline CDR1 reads SNHLY; CDR2 reads FYNNEI. Full variable domain (missing parts from reference TRBV2 and TRBJ1-1): EPEVTQTPSHQVTQMGQEVILRCVPISNHLYFYWYRQILGQKVEFLVSFYNNEISEKSEIFDDQFSVERPDGSNFTLKIRSTKLEDSAMYFCASKDRPNTEAFFGQGTRLTVV.

The chain links TRBV28 to TRBJ2-5, with D possibly TRBD2 on 5 matching bases. V was clipped by 11 bases and J by 5 bases, with 18 bases between them. There are 13 residues in the CDR3. The germline V gene encodes CDR1 MDHEN and CDR2 SYDVKM. CDR3 region: CAGQDEGTETQYF. The CDR3 DNA sequence: TGTGCCGGCCAGGATGAGGGTACGGAGACCCAGTACTTC. Drawing the rest from reference TRBV28 and TRBJ2-5, the complete variable domain is DVKVTQSSRYLVKRTGEKVFLECVQDMDHENMFWYRQDPGLGLRLIYFSYDVKMKEKGDIPEGYSVSREKKERFSLILESASTNQTSMYLCAGQDEGTETQYFGPGTRLLVL.

The chain joins TRBV28 to TRBJ2-1; perhaps TRBD2 as D (5 bases). This CDR3 has 13 residues. V lost 3 bases and J 5 bases, leaving 8 bases between the germline ends. CDR1 and CDR2 from the germline V gene are MDHEN and SYDVKM. CDR3 protein: CASSLVGDNEQFF. Written as DNA, the CDR3 is TGTGCCAGCAGTTTGGTCGGGGACAATGAGCAGTTCTTC.

This chain links TRBV2 with TRBJ2-3, with D possibly being TRBD1 (5 bases). This CDR3 spans 13 amino acids. V gave up 6 bases and J gave up 1 base, with 8 bases separating them. The germline V gene has CDR1 SNHLY and CDR2 FYNNEI. The CDR3 reads CASSQGGTDTQYF. In nucleotides, the CDR3 is TGTGCCAGCAGCCAGGGTGGCACAGATACGCAGTATTTT.

V usage is TRBV4-1 and J usage is TRBJ1-1, with D maybe TRBD1 (5 bases). Germline V gene lookup returns CDR1 MGHRA and CDR2 YSYEKL. V shed 2 bases and J shed 4 bases, with 8 bases lying between them. The CDR3 extends over 13 amino acids. The CDR3 protein is CASSQSGSTEAFF. Written as DNA, the CDR3 is TGCGCCAGCAGCCAATCAGGGTCCACTGAAGCTTTCTTT.

A word on this clone: The same CDR3 is also encoded by other DNA sequences in this sample. V gene TRBV30 combines with J gene TRBJ1-1; 7 bases are shared with TRBD1. Trimming took 1 base from V and 5 from J; bases not matched to a gene: 4. From germline, CDR1 is GTSNPN and CDR2 SVGIG (reference sequence). This CDR3 has 13 residues. The CDR3 coding sequence is TGTGCCTGGAGTGGGGACAGAGGGACTGAAGCTTTCTTT. It codes for CAWSGDRGTEAFF. The entire variable domain, with the rest obtained from reference TRBV30 and TRBJ1-1, is as follows: SQTIHQWPATLVQPVGSPLSLECTVEGTSNPNLYWYRQAAGRGLQLLFYSVGIGQISSEVPQNLSASRPQDRQFILSSKKLLLSDSGFYLCAWSGDRGTEAFFGQGTRLTVV.

V gene TRBV12-5 combines with J gene TRBJ2-3; TRBD1 agrees at 9 bases. Germline CDR1 reads LGHNT; CDR2 reads FRNRAP. This CDR3 has 17 amino acids. Unmatched junction bases numbered 12, after V lost 2 bases and J lost 6 bases. The CDR3 protein is CASGLSIGTGRADTQYF. CDR3 DNA: TGTGCTAGTGGTTTGAGCATTGGGACAGGGAGGGCTGATACGCAGTATTTT.

The rearrangement links TRBV18 to TRBJ2-1; TRBD2 matches at 7 bases. The trim removed 5 bases at V and 8 bases at J, leaving 21 bases unmatched. The CDR3 spans 18 residues. CDR1 KGHSH and CDR2 LQKENI come from the germline V gene. CDR3 in amino acids: CASSSNGGSGTNSDEQFF. Written as DNA, the CDR3 is TGTGCCAGCTCATCCAACGGGGGGTCGGGAACCAATTCCGATGAGCAGTTCTTC. Full variable domain (remainder filled in from reference TRBV18 and TRBJ2-1): NAGVMQNPRHLVRRRGQEARLRCSPMKGHSHVYWYRQLPEEGLKFMVYLQKENIIDESGMPKERFSAEFPKEGPSILRIQQVVRGDSAAYFCASSSNGGSGTNSDEQFFGPGTRLTVL.

For this clone: One junction end disagrees with the germline gene, perhaps due to a read error. The chain links TRBV5-1 to TRBJ2-2, with D perhaps matching TRBD1 (6 bases). This CDR3 spans 15 amino acids. Germline V lookup: CDR1 SGHRS, CDR2 YFSETQ. This CDR3 reads CASRMTGEHTGELFF. Written as DNA, the CDR3 is TGTGCCAGCAGGATGACAGGCGAACACACCGGGGAGCTGTTTTTT.

This sequence joins TRBV10-1 and TRBJ2-6; a weak D match, TRBD1 (6 bases). V lost 2 bases, J lost 0 bases, and 8 bases lay in between. CDR1 and CDR2 (germline): WNHNN, SYGVQD (reference sequence). There are 16 residues in the CDR3. For the CDR3, the DNA is TGCGCCAGCAGTGAGAGCAGGGGCTCTGGGGCCAACGTCCTGACTTTC. Its protein is CASSESRGSGANVLTF.

This clone was observed once. The gene calls are TRBV4-2 and TRBJ2-7; 8 bases are a match to TRBD2. CDR3 size: 16 residues. Germline assignment: CDR1 LGHNA and CDR2 YNFKEQ. The J segment lost 4 bases and the V segment lost 1 base, leaving 9 bases of the junction unmatched. CDR3 sequence (DNA): TGTGCCAGCAGCCAAGGGGACGGGAGGGAAGGTTACGAGCAGTACGTC. Its translation: CASSQGDGREGYEQYV.

The V call is TRBV5-6, the J call TRBJ2-7, with 9 nucleotides matching TRBD1. J gave up 0 bases and V 3 bases, and 4 bases lay outside the gene matches. The germline gives CDR1 SGHDT, CDR2 YYEEEE. The CDR3 spans 15 residues. Here the CDR3 reads CASSSYRGHSYEQYV. The CDR3 DNA is TGTGCCAGCAGCTCCTACAGGGGGCACTCCTACGAGCAGTACGTC.

Turning to this clone: The junction departs from the called germline gene at one end, perhaps through a read error. This chain links TRBV5-1 with TRBJ2-2, with D possibly matching TRBD1 (5 bases). Germline loops: CDR1 SGHRS, CDR2 YFSETQ. The CDR3 runs 14 residues. The CDR3: CASSIATVPGELFF. In DNA, the CDR3 is TGTGCCAGCAGCATTGCGACAGTCCCCGGGGAGCTGTTTTTT.

This clone was observed a single time. The gene calls are TRBV14 and TRBJ1-3; 8 nucleotides match TRBD1. There are 17 residues in the CDR3. The V gene end was trimmed by 0 bases and the J gene end by 5 bases; junction bases not matched to a gene: 9. CDR1 SGHDN and CDR2 FVKESK come from the germline V gene. CDR3 sequence reads: CASSQDTGQAARNTIYF. The CDR3 DNA reads TGTGCCAGCAGCCAAGATACGGGACAGGCAGCTAGAAACACCATATATTTT. The whole variable domain, filled in from reference TRBV14 and TRBJ1-3, reads EAGVTQFPSHSVIEKGQTVTLRCDPISGHDNLYWYRRVMGKEIKFLLHFVKESKQDESGMPNNRFLAERTGGTYSTLKVQPAELEDSGVYFCASSQDTGQAARNTIYFGEGSWLTVV.

This rearrangement joins TRBV6-6 to TRBJ2-7, with 10 bases matching TRBD2. V lost 6 bases, J lost 2 bases, and 7 bases stayed unmatched. Germline loops: CDR1 MNHNY, CDR2 SVGAGI (reference sequence). CDR3 size: 15 residues. CDR3 DNA sequence: TGTGCCAGCAGACTCGGACTAGCGGATACCTACGAGCAGTACGTC. Translation gives CASRLGLADTYEQYV.

This chain joins TRBV4-3 and TRBJ1-2, with a possible D match to TRBD1 (6 bases). Germline lookup yields CDR1 LGHNA and CDR2 YSLEER. The CDR3 contains 16 residues. Trimming pared 1 base from V and 2 bases from J, leaving 14 bases between. The CDR3 is CASSQVLFGQNYGYTF. CDR3 sequence (DNA): TGCGCCAGCAGCCAAGTTTTATTCGGACAGAACTATGGCTACACCTTC.

V is TRBV28 and J is TRBJ2-5; 7 bases map to TRBD1. Germline V CDR1 and CDR2: MDHEN, SYDVKM. V gave up 5 bases and J gave up 4 bases; unmatched junction bases: 13. The CDR3 runs to 16 residues. The DNA of the CDR3 is TGTGCCAGCAGTGCAACAGGGGTCAGCTGGAGAGAGACCCAGTACTTC. It encodes CASSATGVSWRETQYF.

The chain has TRBV27 and TRBJ1-6, with no clear D. Germline V CDR1 and CDR2: MNHEY, SMNVEV (reference sequence). The V end was cut by 1 base, the J end by 6 bases, with 4 bases between. The CDR3 sequence is 13 residues long. Here the CDR3 reads CASSLWANSPLHF. DNA of the CDR3: TGTGCCAGCAGTTTATGGGCTAATTCACCCCTCCACTTT.

J is TRBJ2-1 and V is TRBV10-3, with D unresolved. Trimming took 4 bases from V and 8 from J, leaving 21 bases between them. Germline CDR1 ENHRY, CDR2 SYGVKD. The CDR3 has 16 residues. The CDR3 DNA sequence: TGTGCCATCAGTGGAGTCGCGAGAGTGCCCCTCGATGAGCAGTTCTTC. Translating it yields CAISGVARVPLDEQFF.

The chain combines TRBV11-2 with TRBJ2-5; 10 bases are shared with TRBD2. Trimming removed 5 bases from V and 4 bases from J; junction bases left unmatched: 10. The CDR3 length is 16 residues. The germline gives CDR1 SGHAT, CDR2 FQNNGV. The CDR3 sequence is CASSPPGLASVETQYF. Written as DNA, the CDR3 is TGTGCCAGCAGCCCCCCGGGACTAGCGTCGGTAGAGACCCAGTACTTC.